This record concerns one TCR beta chain sequence. One junction end disagrees with the germline gene, perhaps due to a read error. The length of the CDR3 is 12 residues. In germline, CDR1 is MNHNY, CDR2 SVGAGI (reference sequence). The sample is drawn from a study of blood T cell repertoires in COVID-19. The data were produced by immunoSEQ multiplex PCR, yet TCRdb's version contains in-frame clones alone and is incomplete. The data hold 270,000 or so clones, with less than 90% observed a single time. The receptor's source is a human donor in a cohort sampled during active COVID-19. V is TRBV6-6 and J is TRBJ1-5, with D maybe TRBD1 (6 bases). The sequencing input was peripheral blood. DNA of the CDR3: TGTGCCAGCAGTTACGGGGGCGGACACTCGCAATTT. Translated, it gives CASSYGGGHSQF.